The 14 T cell receptor beta chains listed next were all sequenced from one sample in a study of shared clonotypes between healthy human individuals (dated by TCRdb to 2018 to 2020). Receptors were amplified or captured by the immunoSEQ multiplex PCR assay. TCRdb mirrors the immuneACCESS table, restricted to in-frame sequences. Some clones are absent from its copies; in checked studies, under half trace to an unresolved V gene, and the reason for the others is unknown. Recorded for this sample are millions of clones; about 95% of them occurred a single time. The ten largest account for about 1.1% of the sample. CD8 naive samples were CD45RO-negative cells positively selected for CCR7, giving a CD45RA+CCR7+ population that excluded TemRA cells. The sequencing sample was made of naive CD8+ T cells sorted from blood. The cell subset or site label, read with the paper, signifies: CD45RA+CCR7+. The receptor set was obtained from a man aged 18-30 years in good health.

The CDR3 nucleotides are TGTGCCAGTAGTATACTTCCAAACGACAGGGCGGCCAAAAACATTCAGTACTTC. It is translated as CASSILPNDRAAKNIQYF. The chain links TRBV19 to TRBJ2-4, with 7 bases that match TRBD1. Germline CDR1 LNHDA, CDR2 SQIVND (reference sequence). The ends lost 2 bases at V and 1 base at J; junction bases unmatched: 11. The CDR3 has 18 residues. Based on the CDR3 plus reference TRBV19 and TRBJ2-4, the full variable domain is DGGITQSPKYLFRKEGQNVTLSCEQNLNHDAMYWYRQDPGQGLRLIYYSQIVNDFQKGDIAEGYSVSREKKESFPLTVTSAQKNPTAFYLCASSILPNDRAAKNIQYFGAGTRLSVL.

The chain has TRBV5-4 and TRBJ2-7; TRBD1 matches 9 bases. Germline V CDR1 and CDR2: SGHNT, YYREEE (reference sequence). The CDR3 extends over 15 amino acids. V trimming: 1 base; J trimming: 0 bases; junction bases outside the gene matches: 2. CDR3 region: CASSLWDRASYEQYF. In nucleotides, the CDR3 is TGTGCCAGCAGCTTGTGGGACAGGGCCTCCTACGAGCAGTACTTC.

The chain combines TRBV6-1 with TRBJ2-7; perhaps TRBD2 as D (7 bases). The germline V gene encodes CDR1 MNHNS and CDR2 SASEGT. This CDR3 region has 13 residues. The V end lost 8 bases, the J end lost 2 bases, and 13 bases lay between the germline ends. This chain's CDR3 is CASEGGETYEQYF. For the CDR3, the DNA is TGTGCCAGCGAAGGGGGGGAGACCTACGAGCAGTACTTC.

The chain combines TRBV9 with TRBJ2-1; D might be TRBD2 (5 bases). Germline lookup yields CDR1 SGDLS and CDR2 YYNGEE. The CDR3 has 15 residues. Trimming removed 0 bases at V and 5 bases at J, with 12 bases between. CDR3 sequence reads: CASSVGGSADNEQFF. In DNA, the CDR3 is TGTGCCAGCAGCGTAGGCGGTAGCGCAGACAATGAGCAGTTCTTC.

V is TRBV11-2 and J is TRBJ2-7; D not resolved. The V end lost 2 bases, the J end lost 4 bases, and 12 bases lay between the germline ends. Germline CDR1 is SGHAT and CDR2 is FQNNGV. This CDR3 comprises 14 residues. This CDR3 is CASSLHGSLYEQYF. The CDR3 DNA is TGTGCCAGCAGCTTACATGGGTCGCTTTACGAGCAGTACTTC.

The chain employs TRBV2 and TRBJ2-3; TRBD2 matches at 7 bases. Germline V gene lookup returns CDR1 SNHLY and CDR2 FYNNEI. The CDR3 runs to 15 residues. The ends lost 3 bases at V and 2 bases at J; junction bases unmatched: 5. DNA of the CDR3: TGTGCCAGCAGTGATGGGACTATTATCACAGATACGCAGTATTTT. As protein: CASSDGTIITDTQYF.

V usage is TRBV27 and J usage is TRBJ2-7; D is tentatively TRBD1 or TRBD2 (7 bases each). V lost 2 bases to trimming and J lost 5 bases, with 13 bases between them. Germline-derived CDR1 and CDR2 are MNHEY and SMNVEV (reference sequence). This CDR3 spans 14 amino acids. The CDR3 nucleotides are TGTGCCAGCAGTTTAGCCAGGGGGGGCCACGAGCAGTACTTC. Translated, it gives CASSLARGGHEQYF.

The DNA of the CDR3 is TGTGCCAGCAGCCCGCACACCGACCTCTCCTACGAGCAGTACTTC. The encoded protein is CASSPHTDLSYEQYF. The genes are TRBV9 and TRBJ2-7; no clear D. The V gene lost 4 bases and the J gene lost 0 bases, with 14 bases spanning the gap. Germline CDR1 and CDR2: SGDLS and YYNGEE. The CDR3 contains 15 residues.

The CDR3: CAISEPTGDNEQFF. For the CDR3, the DNA is TGTGCCATCAGTGAGCCCACAGGGGACAATGAGCAGTTCTTC. The chain carries TRBV10-3 and TRBJ2-1; TRBD1 agrees at 7 bases. The V and J ends lost 2 bases and 5 bases, in that order; junction bases with no gene match: 3. Germline values: CDR1 ENHRY, CDR2 SYGVKD. The CDR3 length is 14 residues.

This rearrangement joins TRBV7-9 to TRBJ1-2; D unresolved. CDR1 is SEHNR and CDR2 is FQNEAQ in the germline V gene (reference sequence). V lost 5 bases to trimming and J lost 4 bases, with 17 bases between them. The length of the CDR3 is 15 residues. The CDR3 region has the DNA TGTGCCAGCAGCCCGACGAACGGCTACGGCTATGGCTACACCTTC. Its translation: CASSPTNGYGYGYTF. Full variable domain (rest looked up from reference TRBV7-9 and TRBJ1-2): DTGVSQNPRHKITKRGQNVTFRCDPISEHNRLYWYRQTLGQGPEFLTYFQNEAQLEKSRLLSDRFSAERPKGSFSTLEIQRTEQGDSAMYLCASSPTNGYGYGYTFGSGTRLTVV.

The chain links TRBV4-1 to TRBJ2-7; TRBD2 matches at 9 bases. V dropped 3 bases and J dropped 3; count of bases not matched to a gene: 3. Germline V gene data show CDR1 as MGHRA and CDR2 as YSYEKL. This CDR3 region has 14 residues. CDR3: CASSQKTSGYEQYF. DNA of the CDR3: TGCGCCAGCAGCCAGAAGACTAGCGGCTACGAGCAGTACTTC.

This chain joins TRBV10-3 and TRBJ2-3, with 7 positions matching TRBD2. V lost 11 bases to trimming and J lost 2 bases; unmatched junction nucleotides: 7. CDR1 ENHRY and CDR2 SYGVKD come from the germline V gene. The CDR3 is made up of 13 amino acids. CDR3 sequence reads: CALGRSLTDTQYF. CDR3 in DNA: TGTGCCCTCGGGAGGAGCCTCACAGATACGCAGTATTTT.

This sequence joins TRBV19 and TRBJ1-6; no reliable D call. Germline V gene sequence: CDR1 LNHDA, CDR2 SQIVND (reference sequence). V lost 2 bases and J lost 7, with 15 bases in between. CDR3 size: 16 residues. The CDR3 loop is CASSILAEAGNSPLHF. As DNA, the CDR3 is TGTGCCAGTAGTATATTGGCCGAGGCCGGAAATTCACCCCTCCACTTT. Full variable domain (remainder filled in from reference TRBV19 and TRBJ1-6): DGGITQSPKYLFRKEGQNVTLSCEQNLNHDAMYWYRQDPGQGLRLIYYSQIVNDFQKGDIAEGYSVSREKKESFPLTVTSAQKNPTAFYLCASSILAEAGNSPLHFGNGTRLTVT.

The rearrangement links TRBV4-3 to TRBJ1-6, with TRBD1 as a possible D gene (5 bases). Trimming took 3 bases from V and 8 from J, leaving 17 bases between them. Germline CDR1 reads LGHNA; CDR2 reads YSLEER. CDR3 length: 16 amino acids. CDR3 loop: CASSQVLGGPDSPLHF. The CDR3 DNA follows: TGCGCCAGCAGCCAGGTTCTCGGGGGTCCCGATTCACCCCTCCACTTT.